Shown below are 3 T cell receptor beta chains from a single sample sequenced in a study of neurological immune-mediated disorders. Time point of the sample: longitudinal time-point 2. One entry per CDR3 protein results from TCRdb running MiXCR on the 5' RACE reads. Among 60,000 to 75,000 distinct CDR3 sequences listed, more than 7.5% were seen once. Input material: PBMCs. All receptors come from a man aged 30 to 39 in good health.

This clonotype was observed many times. Sequence at one end of the junction differs from germline and may be a read error. The chain links TRBV30 to TRBJ1-4; D not certain. Germline V gene data show CDR1 as GTSNPN and CDR2 as SVGIG (reference sequence). The CDR3 has 12 amino acids. The CDR3 protein is CAWSVHNKKLFF. The CDR3 region has the DNA TGTGCCTGGAGTGTACATAATAAAAAACTGTTTTTT.

This sequence joins TRBV7-8 and TRBJ2-6; maybe TRBD1 (6 bases). V was pared by 2 bases and J by 0 bases, with 26 bases between. The V gene's germline CDR1 is SGHVS and CDR2 FQNEAQ. The CDR3 spans 22 residues. The CDR3 loop reads CASSLQPIVRDIDSSGANVLTF. CDR3 coding DNA: TGTGCCAGCAGCTTACAGCCGATTGTCCGGGACATAGATTCCTCTGGGGCCAACGTCCTGACTTTC. Full variable domain (outside the CDR3, taken from reference TRBV7-8 and TRBJ2-6): GAGVSQSPRYKVAKRGQDVALRCDPISGHVSLFWYQQALGQGPEFLTYFQNEAQLDKSGLPSDRFFAERPEGSVSTLKIQRTQQEDSAVYLCASSLQPIVRDIDSSGANVLTFGAGSRLTVL.

Many counts were recorded for this clonotype. The chain couples TRBV4-2 to TRBJ2-7; D is uncertain. The germline V and J ends were trimmed by 0 bases and 0 bases, with 6 bases remaining between them. The CDR3 is 14 amino acids. The V gene's germline CDR1 is LGHNA and CDR2 YNFKEQ. Here the CDR3 DNA reads TGTGCCAGCAGCCAAGATTCGAGCTCCTACGAGCAGTACTTC. Its protein is CASSQDSSSYEQYF.